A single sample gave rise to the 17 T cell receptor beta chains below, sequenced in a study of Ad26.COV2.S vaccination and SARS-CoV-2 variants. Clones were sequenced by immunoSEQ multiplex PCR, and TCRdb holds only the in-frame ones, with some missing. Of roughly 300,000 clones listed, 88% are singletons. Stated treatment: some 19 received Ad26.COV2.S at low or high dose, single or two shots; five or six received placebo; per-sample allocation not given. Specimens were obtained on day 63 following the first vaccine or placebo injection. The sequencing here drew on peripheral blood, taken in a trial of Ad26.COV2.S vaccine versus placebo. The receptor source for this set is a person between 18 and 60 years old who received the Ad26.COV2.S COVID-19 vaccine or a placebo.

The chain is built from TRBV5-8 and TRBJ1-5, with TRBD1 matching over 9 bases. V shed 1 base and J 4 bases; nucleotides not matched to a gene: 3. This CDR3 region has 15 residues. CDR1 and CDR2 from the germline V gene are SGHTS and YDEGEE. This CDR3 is CASSLLGQGNQPQHF. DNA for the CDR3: TGTGCCAGCAGCTTGTTAGGACAGGGGAATCAGCCCCAGCATTTT. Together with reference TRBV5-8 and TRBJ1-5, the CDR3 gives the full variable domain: EAGVTQSPTHLIKTRGQQATLRCSPISGHTSVYWYQQALGLGLQFLLWYDEGEERNRGNFPPRFSGRQFPNYSSELNVNALELEDSALYLCASSLLGQGNQPQHFGDGTRLSIL.

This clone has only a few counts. The CDR3 here is CASRETNTGELFF. In DNA, the CDR3 is TGTGCCAGCCGGGAGACGAACACCGGGGAGCTGTTTTTT. This chain joins TRBV9 and TRBJ2-2, with TRBD2 as a possible D gene (6 bases). The CDR3 spans 13 residues. CDR1 and CDR2 from the germline V gene are SGDLS and YYNGEE. The V and J ends lost 7 bases and 0 bases respectively, with 7 bases between them.

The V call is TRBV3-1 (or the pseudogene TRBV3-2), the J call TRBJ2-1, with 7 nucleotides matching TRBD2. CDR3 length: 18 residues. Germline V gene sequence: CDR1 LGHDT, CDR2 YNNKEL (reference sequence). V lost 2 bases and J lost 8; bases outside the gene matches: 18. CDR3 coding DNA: TGTGCCAGCAGCCAATTTACTCTGGTGAGCGGGGCGGGGGATGAGCAGTTCTTC. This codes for CASSQFTLVSGAGDEQFF.

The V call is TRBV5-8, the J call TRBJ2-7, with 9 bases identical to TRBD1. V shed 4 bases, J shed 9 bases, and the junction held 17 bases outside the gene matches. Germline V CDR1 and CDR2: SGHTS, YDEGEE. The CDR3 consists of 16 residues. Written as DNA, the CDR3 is TGTGCCAGCAGCAAAGAGGAGGGACAGGGCTTTTTCGGGCAGTACTTC. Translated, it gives CASSKEEGQGFFGQYF.

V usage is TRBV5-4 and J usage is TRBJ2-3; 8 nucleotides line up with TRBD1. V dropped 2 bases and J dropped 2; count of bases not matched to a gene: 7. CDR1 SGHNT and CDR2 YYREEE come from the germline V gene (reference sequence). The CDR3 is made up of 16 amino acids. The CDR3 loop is CASSLYGQGLTDTQYF. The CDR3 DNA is TGTGCCAGCAGCTTATACGGACAGGGTCTCACAGATACGCAGTATTTT. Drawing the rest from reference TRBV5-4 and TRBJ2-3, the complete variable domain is ETGVTQSPTHLIKTRGQQVTLRCSSQSGHNTVSWYQQALGQGPQFIFQYYREEENGRGNFPPRFSGLQFPNYSSELNVNALELDDSALYLCASSLYGQGLTDTQYFGPGTRLTVL.

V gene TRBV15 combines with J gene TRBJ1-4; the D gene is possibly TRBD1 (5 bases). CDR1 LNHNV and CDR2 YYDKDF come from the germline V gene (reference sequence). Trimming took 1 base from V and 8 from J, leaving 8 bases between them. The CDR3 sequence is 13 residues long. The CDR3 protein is CATSRGGWEKLFF. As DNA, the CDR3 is TGTGCCACCAGCAGAGGGGGGTGGGAAAAACTGTTTTTT.

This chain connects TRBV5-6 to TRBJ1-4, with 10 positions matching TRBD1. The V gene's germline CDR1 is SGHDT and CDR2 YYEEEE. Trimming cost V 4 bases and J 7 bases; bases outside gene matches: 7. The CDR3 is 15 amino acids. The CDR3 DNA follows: TGTGCCAGCAGCCGGGGACAGGGGTTTGGTGAAAAACTGTTTTTT. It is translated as CASSRGQGFGEKLFF.

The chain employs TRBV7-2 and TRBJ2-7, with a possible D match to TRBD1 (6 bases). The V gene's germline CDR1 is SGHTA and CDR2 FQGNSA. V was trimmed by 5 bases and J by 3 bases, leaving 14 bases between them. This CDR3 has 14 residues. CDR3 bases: TGTGCCAGCAGCGAGCGGACAGCAAGCTACGAGCAGTACTTC. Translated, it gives CASSERTASYEQYF.

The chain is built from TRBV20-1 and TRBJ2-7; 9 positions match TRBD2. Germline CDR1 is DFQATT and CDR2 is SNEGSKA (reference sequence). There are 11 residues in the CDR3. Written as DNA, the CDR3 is TGCGGACTAGCGAGATCCTACGAGCAGTACTTC. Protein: CGLARSYEQYF.

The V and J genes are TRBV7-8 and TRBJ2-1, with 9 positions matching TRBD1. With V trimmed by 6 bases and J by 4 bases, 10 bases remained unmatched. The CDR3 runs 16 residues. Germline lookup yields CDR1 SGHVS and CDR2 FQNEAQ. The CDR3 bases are TGTGCCAGCAGACTCGCTAGGGGACAGGGATACAATGAGCAGTTCTTC. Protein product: CASRLARGQGYNEQFF.

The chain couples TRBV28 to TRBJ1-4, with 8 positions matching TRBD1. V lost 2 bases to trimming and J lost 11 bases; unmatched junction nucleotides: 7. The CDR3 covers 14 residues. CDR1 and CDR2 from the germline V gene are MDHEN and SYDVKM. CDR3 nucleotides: TGTGCCAGCAGTTTAGATCCAGGGGGCGATAAACTGTTTTTT. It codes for CASSLDPGGDKLFF.

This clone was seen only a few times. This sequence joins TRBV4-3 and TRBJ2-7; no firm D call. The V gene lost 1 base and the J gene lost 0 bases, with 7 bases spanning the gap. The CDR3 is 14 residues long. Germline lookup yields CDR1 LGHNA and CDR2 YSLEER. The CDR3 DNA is TGCGCCAGCAGCCAAGTAACAGACTCCTACGAGCAGTACTTC. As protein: CASSQVTDSYEQYF.

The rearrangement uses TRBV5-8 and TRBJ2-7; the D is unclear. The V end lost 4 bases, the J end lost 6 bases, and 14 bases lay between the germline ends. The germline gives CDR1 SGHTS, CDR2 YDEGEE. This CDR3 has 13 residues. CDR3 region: CASSAIGSGEQYF. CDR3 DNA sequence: TGTGCCAGCAGCGCCATAGGGTCCGGCGAGCAGTACTTC.

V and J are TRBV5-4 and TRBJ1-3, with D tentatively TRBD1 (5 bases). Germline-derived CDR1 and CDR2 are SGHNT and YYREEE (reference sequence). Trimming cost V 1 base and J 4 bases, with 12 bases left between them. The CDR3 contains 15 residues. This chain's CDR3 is CASSLNLRGGNTIYF. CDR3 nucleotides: TGTGCCAGCAGCTTGAATTTGCGGGGCGGAAACACCATATATTTT.

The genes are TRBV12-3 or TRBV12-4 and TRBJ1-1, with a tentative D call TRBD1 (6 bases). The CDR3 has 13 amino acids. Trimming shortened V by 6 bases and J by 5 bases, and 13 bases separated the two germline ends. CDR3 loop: CASRLGGGTEAFF. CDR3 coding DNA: TGTGCCAGCAGGCTGGGAGGGGGGACTGAAGCTTTCTTT.

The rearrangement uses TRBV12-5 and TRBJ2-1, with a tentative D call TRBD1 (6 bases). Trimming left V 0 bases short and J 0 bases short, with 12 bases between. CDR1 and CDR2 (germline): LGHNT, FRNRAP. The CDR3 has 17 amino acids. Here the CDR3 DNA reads TGTGCTAGTGGTTTGGTAACCGGACAGAACTCCTACAATGAGCAGTTCTTC. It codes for CASGLVTGQNSYNEQFF.

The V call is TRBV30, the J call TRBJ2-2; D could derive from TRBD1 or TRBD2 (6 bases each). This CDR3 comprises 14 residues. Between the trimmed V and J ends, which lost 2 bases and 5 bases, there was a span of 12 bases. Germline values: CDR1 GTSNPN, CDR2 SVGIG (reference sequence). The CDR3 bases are TGTGCCTGGAGTTTTGCGGGACATACCGGGGAGCTGTTTTTT. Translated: CAWSFAGHTGELFF.